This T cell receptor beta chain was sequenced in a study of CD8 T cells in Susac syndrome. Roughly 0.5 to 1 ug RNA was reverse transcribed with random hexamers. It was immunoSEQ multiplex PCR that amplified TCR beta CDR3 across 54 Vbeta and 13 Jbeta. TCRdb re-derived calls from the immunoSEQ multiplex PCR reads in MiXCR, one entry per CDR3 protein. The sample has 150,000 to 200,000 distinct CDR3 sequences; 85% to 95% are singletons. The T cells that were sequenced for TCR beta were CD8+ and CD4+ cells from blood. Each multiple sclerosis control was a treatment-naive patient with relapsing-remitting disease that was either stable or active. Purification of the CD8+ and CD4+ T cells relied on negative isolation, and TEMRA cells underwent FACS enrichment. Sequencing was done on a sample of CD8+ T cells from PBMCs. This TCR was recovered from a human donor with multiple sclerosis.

The CDR3 region has the DNA TGTGCCACCAGTCCAGGGGGCCCTGAGCAGTTCTTC. As protein: CATSPGGPEQFF. The rearrangement uses TRBV24-1 and TRBJ2-1; 8 bases align to TRBD1. Germline CDR1 is KGHDR and CDR2 is SFDVKD. The CDR3 has 12 residues. V dropped 6 bases and J dropped 9; count of bases not matched to a gene: 3.